A selection of T cell receptor beta chains follows, all from one sample in a study of type 1 and type 2 diabetes patients. Each CDR3 protein is one row after TCRdb ran MiXCR on the multiplex PCR reads. The data hold a few hundred thousand distinct CDR3 sequences, with around 47% observed a single time. Sequenced: peripheral blood mononuclear cells (PBMCs). The origin of the receptors is a man between 18 and 29 years old with type 2 diabetes. CDR3s include the opening cysteine and the closing phenylalanine or tryptophan.

j_call	v_call	cdr3_aa
TRBJ1-1	TRBV15	CATSTRTGLAEAFF
TRBJ1-2	TRBV6-6	CAISEGQGYYGYTF
TRBJ1-5	TRBV7-2	CASSLAGGGQPQHF
TRBJ1-1	TRBV5-1	CASSFPGRNTEAFF
TRBJ2-5	TRBV13	CASSSAQMGKAQYF
TRBJ2-3	TRBV5-1	CASSAPGGDTQYF
TRBJ1-1	TRBV5-1	CASSLIENTEAFF
TRBJ1-2	TRBV28	CASSSPWDREYGYTF
TRBJ2-7	TRBV12-3/TRBV12-4	CASSRDSPSPQYF
TRBJ2-1	TRBV15	CATRPGQGRNEQFF
TRBJ1-1	TRBV27	CASSLQATGTEAFF
TRBJ1-4	TRBV20-1	CSARQGSEKLFF
TRBJ1-5	TRBV19	CASSIDRVVNQPQHF
TRBJ1-5	TRBV12-3/TRBV12-4	CASSLGQPQHF
TRBJ2-1	TRBV30	CASEGGSSYNEQFF
TRBJ1-5	TRBV6-5	CASSYSQYSNQPQHF
TRBJ2-5	TRBV20-1	CSASPDTVIQETQYF
TRBJ2-1	TRBV12-3/TRBV12-4	CASSFSSLSSYNEQFF
TRBJ1-5	TRBV2	CASRGQAHSNQPQHF
TRBJ1-1	TRBV29-1	CSVAEGAGTEAFF
TRBJ1-5	TRBV6-1	CASSQPQHF
TRBJ2-7	TRBV2	CASSDVGLAYEQYF
TRBJ1-2	TRBV5-4	CASSLDLAGDGYTF
-	TRBV28	CASSPLVGAGYTF
TRBJ1-1	TRBV30	CAWSSIRGGGGNTEAFF
TRBJ2-2	TRBV9	CASSPYDRLTGELFF
TRBJ2-2	TRBV4-2	CASSPAGRATDTGKLFF
TRBJ1-2	TRBV4-3	CASSQDPSYGYTF
TRBJ2-7	TRBV2	CASSVLPPGQRVQNYF
TRBJ2-7	TRBV19	CASSMKSGTGGIYEQYF
TRBJ1-5	TRBV4-2	CASSPRQVNNQPQHF
TRBJ2-2	TRBV7-3	CASSLTSGQSTGELFF
TRBJ2-7	TRBV11-2	CASSLRETALYEQYF
TRBJ2-5	TRBV7-2	CASSLFAKETQYF
TRBJ2-5	TRBV6-5	CASSYSLGLAGVETQYF
TRBJ1-5	TRBV19	CAWSVGGGQPQHF
TRBJ1-6	TRBV6-5	CAISEDGVGGFDVF
TRBJ1-2	TRBV7-3	CASSAPSRDSPQQSGGYTF
TRBJ1-5	TRBV2	CASKGGGQPQHF
TRBJ1-1	TRBV25-1	CASSEGGRTEAFF
TRBJ2-5	TRBV6-5	CASRSEVPTETQYF